This is a list of T cell receptor beta chains from one sample in a study of blood T cell repertoires in COVID-19. This table comes from immunoSEQ multiplex PCR, and its TCRdb copy is limited to in-frame clones, with some not included. The sample shows approximately 160,000 clones, roughly nine tenths of them seen only once. The specimen was peripheral blood. These receptors came from a man aged 55 to 70 with active or convalescent COVID-19. Both conserved end residues are part of each CDR3. Clone sizes are given selectively: once, few, many, or a class where the clone is expanded.

TRBV29-1	NA	CSVAGPGLAPDTQYF
TRBV10-3	NA	CAISDYGTGAAHGYTF
TRBV6-2/TRBV6-3	NA	CASSFAAGRTGELFF
TRBV28	NA	CASNRAGANVLTF
TRBV19	NA	CASGSKTVALDTQYF
TRBV2	NA	CASPGQGGEKLFF
TRBV6-5	NA	CASSTRFSEQFF
TRBV2	NA	CASSDKGVFRGYTF
TRBV10-2	NA	CASREGQGSYEQYF
TRBV10-3	few	CAISELQGFAGYTF
TRBV28	NA	CASSTGGWNSPLHF
TRBV9	NA	CASSAQGDSNQPQHF
TRBV5-6	NA	CASSSPGTSGQETQYF
TRBV4-1	NA	CASSRTGDEGYTF
TRBV5-6	NA	CASSTGYGELFF
TRBV6-5	NA	CASSYSVGLDREKLFF
TRBV10-1	NA	CASSGGGPTGELFF
TRBV20-1	NA	CSASSGSIRKDTF
TRBV15	once	CATSSEWTSGFYTQYF
TRBV10-2	once	CATPGGQGMATGELFF
TRBV10-3	NA	CAITPGLAGGTYEQYF
TRBV27	few	CASSPDRANQPQHF
TRBV11-2	NA	CASSTWTGSSGNTIYF
TRBV5-8	NA	CASSRQGTNEKLFF
TRBV6-5	NA	CASTLQGDSPLHF
TRBV2	NA	CASSEQQGVDGYTF
TRBV4-1	NA	CASSQVSTANTEAFF
TRBV6-5	NA	CASSYTQGRAFF
TRBV19	NA	CASSIQGARGQETQYF
TRBV29-1	NA	CSVTGTGAGNTIYF
TRBV20-1	NA	CSFNREGGYTF
TRBV6-5	NA	CASSKTGGKFYGYTF
TRBV3-1/TRBV3-2	once	CASSHHRGFTEAFF
TRBV10-3	once	CAISVQGVDTEAFF
TRBV5-1	once	CASSLDRVVEKLFF
TRBV7-2	NA	CASSSGQTNTEAFF